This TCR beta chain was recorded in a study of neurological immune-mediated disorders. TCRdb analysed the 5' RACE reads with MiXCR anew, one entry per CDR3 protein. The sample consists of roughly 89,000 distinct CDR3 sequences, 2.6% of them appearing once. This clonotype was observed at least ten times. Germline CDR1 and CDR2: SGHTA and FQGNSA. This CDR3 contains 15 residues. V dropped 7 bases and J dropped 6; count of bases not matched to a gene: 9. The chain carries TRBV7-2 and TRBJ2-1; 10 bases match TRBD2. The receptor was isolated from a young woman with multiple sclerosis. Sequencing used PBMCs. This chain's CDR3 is CASTNRLAGSNEQFF. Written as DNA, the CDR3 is TGTGCCAGCACCAACCGACTAGCGGGCAGCAATGAGCAGTTCTTC.